These 18 T cell receptor beta chains came from one sample sequenced in a study of blood T cell repertoires in COVID-19. The data were produced by immunoSEQ multiplex PCR, yet TCRdb's version contains in-frame clones alone and is incomplete. The sample has approximately 180,000 clones; about 88% are singletons. The sequencing input was peripheral blood. These receptors all stem from a man aged 35 to 55 with active or convalescent COVID-19.

V is TRBV7-2 and J is TRBJ2-3, with a possible D match to TRBD2 (5 bases). V lost 5 bases to trimming and J lost 5 bases, with 8 bases between them. The CDR3 loop spans 12 amino acids. Germline loops: CDR1 SGHTA, CDR2 FQGNSA. CDR3 DNA sequence: TGTGCCAGCAGCATTCGGGGAGATACGCAGTATTTT. Translation gives CASSIRGDTQYF.

The V gene is TRBV6-5, the J gene TRBJ2-5; D is perhaps TRBD2 (6 bases). The CDR3 spans 14 residues. Trimming stripped 11 bases from V and 0 bases from J, with 16 bases between. Looked up from germline, CDR1 is MNHEY and CDR2 is SVGAGI. The CDR3 sequence: CAVYSRGYQETQYF. In nucleotides, the CDR3 is TGTGCCGTATATTCCCGGGGGTACCAAGAGACCCAGTACTTC.

This clone showed up just once. The J gene is TRBJ1-5, the V gene TRBV30; D is perhaps TRBD1 (6 bases). This CDR3 spans 13 amino acids. V was shortened by 2 bases and J by 4 bases, with 9 bases between the two germline ends. Germline V gene data show CDR1 as GTSNPN and CDR2 as SVGIG (reference sequence). The CDR3 loop reads CAWSTDRNQPQHF. DNA for the CDR3: TGTGCCTGGAGTACCGACAGGAATCAGCCCCAGCATTTT.

The sample holds a few counts of this clone. The rearrangement links TRBV6-5 to TRBJ1-2; 7 nucleotides align to TRBD1. The CDR3 sequence is 14 residues long. V lost 6 bases, J lost 4 bases, and 8 bases stayed unmatched. CDR1 is MNHEY and CDR2 is SVGAGI in the germline V gene. CDR3 region: CASRGRGSSYGYTF. In nucleotides, the CDR3 is TGTGCCAGCAGGGGCAGGGGGAGTAGCTATGGCTACACCTTC.

The rearrangement uses TRBV7-2 and TRBJ2-3; TRBD1 is a possible D gene (6 bases). Trimming removed 11 bases from V and 4 bases from J, with 13 bases in between. Germline CDR1 reads SGHTA; CDR2 reads FQGNSA. The length of the CDR3 is 12 residues. The CDR3 DNA sequence: TGTGCCGAGGGGGATAAGGCAGATACGCAGTATTTT. It yields the protein CAEGDKADTQYF.

This clone was recorded only once. This rearrangement joins TRBV6-6 to TRBJ2-7; D is uncertain. V was cut by 9 bases and J by 5 bases, with 11 bases left in between. The CDR3 contains 11 residues. From germline, CDR1 is MNHNY and CDR2 SVGAGI (reference sequence). CDR3 amino acids: CASRVAHEQYF. The CDR3 DNA is TGTGCCAGTCGGGTGGCCCACGAGCAGTACTTC.

The V call is TRBV29-1, the J call TRBJ1-4, with 7 bases matching TRBD1. This CDR3 has 14 amino acids. Germline V CDR1 and CDR2: SQVTM, ANQGSEA. The trim removed 6 bases at V and 5 bases at J, leaving 9 bases unmatched. CDR3 sequence (DNA): TGCAGCGTGGGATCCGGGACAGTAAATGAAAAACTGTTTTTT. It yields the protein CSVGSGTVNEKLFF.

The chain combines TRBV4-3 with TRBJ1-5; D is undetermined. From germline, CDR1 is LGHNA and CDR2 YSLEER. The CDR3 has 13 amino acids. V was shortened by 0 bases and J by 7 bases, with 7 bases between the two germline ends. This CDR3 is CASSQEAWQPQHF. CDR3 bases: TGCGCCAGCAGCCAAGAGGCATGGCAGCCCCAGCATTTT.

The chain joins TRBV3-1 (or the pseudogene TRBV3-2) to TRBJ2-6; the match to TRBD1 covers 7 bases. V dropped 3 bases and J dropped 4; count of bases not matched to a gene: 18. The CDR3 is 20 amino acids. Germline V gene sequence: CDR1 LGHDT, CDR2 YNNKEL (reference sequence). In DNA, the CDR3 is TGTGCCAGCAGCCACTTTGTTAGTGGGACAGTATCCTCCGGGGCCAACGTCCTGACTTTC. Translation: CASSHFVSGTVSSGANVLTF.

A note on this clone: At the DNA level, this CDR3 is encoded by other sequences in the same sample as well. This chain links TRBV24-1 with TRBJ1-5; maybe TRBD1 (6 bases). The germline V gene has CDR1 KGHDR and CDR2 SFDVKD. This CDR3 spans 15 amino acids. The V end was cut by 4 bases, the J end by 4 bases, with 13 bases between. As DNA, the CDR3 is TGTGCCACCAGTGACCCGGGACAAAATAATCAGCCCCAGCATTTT. This gives the protein CATSDPGQNNQPQHF.

The chain recombines TRBV4-1 with TRBJ2-1; 12 nucleotides align to TRBD2. From germline, CDR1 is MGHRA and CDR2 YSYEKL. The CDR3 has 15 amino acids. V lost 2 bases to trimming and J lost 8 bases; unmatched junction nucleotides: 4. The CDR3, as DNA: TGCGCCAGCAGCCAACTAGCGGGGGGGCGGGATGAGCAGTTCTTC. It codes for CASSQLAGGRDEQFF.

The CDR3 spells CASSVTGGSNTEAFF. CDR3 nucleotides: TGTGCCAGCAGCGTGACTGGGGGCTCGAACACTGAAGCTTTCTTT. The V and J genes are TRBV9 and TRBJ1-1, with D possibly being TRBD1 (6 bases). The CDR3 is 15 residues long. Germline assignment: CDR1 SGDLS and CDR2 YYNGEE. Deletions cut 2 bases from V and 1 base from J, with 12 bases between.

The CDR3 nucleotides are TGTGCCACCTCAGGGGGCAGCTCCTACAATGAGCAGTTCTTC. Its translation is CATSGGSSYNEQFF. The chain is built from TRBV5-6 and TRBJ2-1, with 8 positions matching TRBD1. The CDR3 totals 14 residues. With V trimmed by 9 bases and J by 0 bases, 5 bases remained unmatched. Germline V gene sequence: CDR1 SGHDT, CDR2 YYEEEE.

This clone was seen only once. The chain combines TRBV29-1 with TRBJ2-7, with D possibly being TRBD1 (5 bases). This CDR3 spans 13 amino acids. V gave up 3 bases and J gave up 0 bases, with 9 bases separating them. Germline assignment: CDR1 SQVTM and CDR2 ANQGSEA. This CDR3 is CSVEADNSYEQYF. The CDR3 nucleotides are TGCAGCGTTGAGGCGGACAACTCCTACGAGCAGTACTTC.

This chain links TRBV7-9 with TRBJ2-1; 8 nucleotides line up with TRBD1. V shed 5 bases, J shed 0 bases, and the junction held 21 bases outside the gene matches. The CDR3 totals 21 residues. Germline loops: CDR1 SEHNR, CDR2 FQNEAQ (reference sequence). CDR3 sequence reads: CASSTLSGTGAPLSSYNEQFF. CDR3 nucleotide sequence: TGTGCCAGCAGCACCCTATCAGGGACAGGTGCTCCTCTCAGCTCCTACAATGAGCAGTTCTTC.

The gene calls are TRBV11-2 and TRBJ1-1; D call uncertain. V lost 0 bases to trimming and J lost 7 bases, with 9 bases between them. The CDR3 spans 13 residues. Germline loops: CDR1 SGHAT, CDR2 FQNNGV. The CDR3 DNA reads TGTGCCAGCAGCTTAGATCTAATGAGTGAAGCTTTCTTT. Its translation: CASSLDLMSEAFF.

V usage is TRBV7-2 and J usage is TRBJ2-1; 7 nucleotides match TRBD2. J lost 0 bases, V lost 8 bases, and 1 base had no gene match. CDR3 length: 13 residues. The V gene's germline CDR1 is SGHTA and CDR2 FQGNSA. The CDR3 spells CASGGSSYNEQFF. DNA of the CDR3: TGTGCCAGCGGCGGGAGCTCCTACAATGAGCAGTTCTTC.

The gene calls are TRBV19 and TRBJ2-2; no definite D call. V lost 3 bases, J lost 7 bases, and 12 bases lay in between. CDR3 size: 14 residues. CDR1 LNHDA and CDR2 SQIVND come from the germline V gene (reference sequence). The CDR3 reads CASSIGDRSGELFF. As DNA, the CDR3 is TGTGCCAGTAGTATTGGAGACCGCAGCGGGGAGCTGTTTTTT.